This T cell receptor beta chain was captured in a study of OX40 agonist ivuxolimab in advanced cancers. Overall study context: Intravenous ivuxolimab was administered to patients every 2 weeks at 0.01 to 10 mg/kg. Participants, roughly 81% male, averaged approximately 56 years of age, ranging from roughly 23 to 80. Findings of the study overall: The CD4+ and CD8+ T cells in the blood had expanded clonally by week 6 at 0.1 to 3.0 mg/kg. Antigen specificity of clonally expanded peripheral T cells was not established.

This clone was picked up one time. The antigen remains unidentified. Additional DNA sequences in this sample encode the identical CDR3. Some clones are missing from TCRdb's copy, which holds only in-frame ones; the method was immunoSEQ multiplex PCR. The table has approximately 160,000 clones, roughly 94% seen once. The receptor's source is an adult with an advanced solid tumor such as melanoma, head and neck, liver or kidney cancer. The sequencing used CD4+ or CD8+ T cells sorted from blood, collected in a trial of the OX40 agonist ivuxolimab.

DNA of the CDR3: TGTGCCAGCAGCTTAACAGGGACAGGGGACGGCTACACCTTC. It yields the protein CASSLTGTGDGYTF. V is TRBV7-9 and J is TRBJ1-2, with 10 bases aligning to TRBD1. Germline values: CDR1 SEHNR, CDR2 FQNEAQ (reference sequence). With 2 bases clipped from V and 8 bases from J, the junction kept 5 bases outside the gene matches. The CDR3 loop spans 14 amino acids.